This T cell receptor (beta chain) was identified in a study of T cell responses to AZD1222 COVID-19 vaccine. Findings and caveats of the study: Reportedly, nearly half of unique spike TCRs recognized epitopes outside B.1.351/B.1.1.7 mutations. Repertoire sampling was restricted to post-peak T cell response timepoints.

TCRdb's table, derived via immunoSEQ multiplex PCR, lists solely in-frame clones and lacks some. Here the sample spans about 130,000 clones, over 85% being singletons. The V gene's germline CDR1 is SEHNR and CDR2 FQNEAQ (reference sequence). The V gene lost 7 bases and the J gene lost 4 bases, with 13 bases spanning the gap. The CDR3 consists of 13 residues. Note on this clone: Antigen unknown.

The rearrangement uses TRBV7-9 and TRBJ1-1; no firm D call. The TCR was taken from an adult in good health. This sample comprised peripheral blood, obtained on day 0 of AZD1222 vaccination. The CDR3 region has the DNA TGTGCCAGCAACTATTCGGTCGGCACTGAAGCTTTCTTT. Protein product: CASNYSVGTEAFF.